These 2 T cell receptor beta chains originate from one sample sequenced in a study of CD8+ T cells in alopecia areata. This sample's treatment: oral pan-JAK inhibitor, 5-10 mg twice daily. Reverse transcription of extracted RNA yielded cDNA, which provided the sequencing template. TCRdb keeps only in-frame clones here, not all; method: immunoSEQ multiplex PCR. The sample has 150,000 to 250,000 clones, roughly 60% seen once. The sequenced sample was CD4+ T cells sorted from blood, obtained at week 24, from a patient treated with tofacitinib. The receptors stem from a human donor with alopecia areata.

This clone came up a few times. Relative to the germline gene, one junction end is altered; a read error may explain this. This sequence joins TRBV7-2 and TRBJ2-3; the D gene is possibly TRBD1 (6 bases). This CDR3 is built from 15 residues. Germline V gene sequence: CDR1 SGHTA, CDR2 FQGNSA. This CDR3 reads CASSSGAFSRDTQYF. In DNA form, the CDR3 reads TGTGCCAGCAGCTCAGGGGCATTTAGCAGAGATACGCAGTATTTT.

This chain uses TRBV9 with TRBJ1-1; D remains ambiguous. Trimming took 7 bases from V and 4 from J, leaving 14 bases between them. The CDR3 spans 13 residues. CDR1 and CDR2 (germline): SGDLS, YYNGEE. Here the CDR3 DNA reads TGTGCCAGCGCCAGAGGGCGATCCACTGAAGCTTTCTTT. Protein sequence: CASARGRSTEAFF.